One sample yielded the 18 T cell receptor beta chains listed below, sequenced in a study of CD8+CD57+ T cells in acquired aplastic anemia. Using genomic DNA as the template, TCR beta VDJ and CDR3 profiling was carried out. Each CDR3 protein gets one entry after TCRdb re-called the reads with MiXCR. Of 120,000 or so distinct CDR3 sequences listed, about 40% are singletons. All patients picked for sequencing had shown, by flow cytometry, an expansion of CD8+CD57+ cells. Sequencing used sorted CD4+, CD8+, or CD8+CD57+ T cells (not recorded which) from PBMCs. These receptors were obtained from a human donor with aplastic anemia.

The table lists this clonotype with many counts. The chain combines TRBV19 with TRBJ2-1; 10 bases fit TRBD1. V gave up 3 bases and J gave up 15 bases; unmatched junction bases: 5. The CDR3 extends over 12 amino acids. Germline CDR1 LNHDA, CDR2 SQIVND (reference sequence). The CDR3, as DNA: TGTGCCAGTAGTATCGACAGGGGGCGTTTGTTCTTC. Translating gives CASSIDRGRLFF.

This clonotype was observed a single time. The chain employs TRBV12-3 or TRBV12-4 and TRBJ1-1; the D gene is possibly TRBD1 (6 bases). The CDR3 totals 14 residues. Trimming pared 7 bases from V and 6 bases from J, leaving 18 bases between. CDR3 amino acids: CASNPRGKRAEAFF. The CDR3 DNA follows: TGTGCCAGCAATCCCAGGGGCAAGAGGGCTGAAGCTTTCTTT.

This CDR3 reads CSVDGQGVTQYF. In DNA form, the CDR3 reads TGCAGCGTTGACGGGCAGGGTGTGACCCAGTACTTC. J is TRBJ2-5 and V is TRBV29-1; TRBD1 might be the D (5 bases). Trimming removed 3 bases at V and 7 bases at J, with 12 bases between. The CDR3 sequence is 12 residues long. Germline V gene data show CDR1 as SQVTM and CDR2 as ANQGSEA.

This chain joins TRBV4-3 and TRBJ2-7; 7 bases fit TRBD1. The CDR3 extends over 14 amino acids. Germline trimming cut 4 bases from V and 0 bases from J; bases unmatched to any gene: 3. The germline CDR1 and CDR2 sequences are LGHNA and YSLEER. CDR3 DNA: TGCGCCAGCAGCCTCCGGGACAGCTCCTACGAGCAGTACGTC. This sequence encodes CASSLRDSSYEQYV.

The chain has TRBV7-2 and TRBJ1-2; 9 bases are shared with TRBD1. The germline V gene has CDR1 SGHTA and CDR2 FQGNSA. After removal of 0 bases from V and 8 bases from J, the junction contained 10 bases not matched to a gene. This CDR3 region has 16 residues. The CDR3: CASSLAPVQGASGYTF. The CDR3 DNA reads as TGTGCCAGCAGCTTAGCTCCCGTACAGGGGGCTAGCGGCTACACCTTC.

This clonotype came up a few times. This sequence joins TRBV30 and TRBJ1-5; 7 nucleotides align to TRBD1. CDR1 is GTSNPN and CDR2 is SVGIG in the germline V gene (reference sequence). The CDR3 is 13 amino acids. The V segment lost 2 bases and the J segment 4 bases; nucleotides outside the gene matches: 2. The CDR3 reads CAWSPGGNQPQHF. The CDR3, as DNA: TGTGCCTGGAGTCCAGGGGGGAATCAGCCCCAGCATTTT.

This clonotype was picked up many times. This chain links TRBV6-2 or TRBV6-3 with TRBJ2-7; TRBD2 is a possible D gene (5 bases). V was clipped by 4 bases and J by 0 bases, with 10 bases between them. The CDR3 sequence is 14 residues long. CDR1 and CDR2 from the germline V gene are MNHEY and SVGEGT. The CDR3 DNA reads TGTGCCAGCAGTTCGGGATTAAGCTCCTACGAGCAGTACGTC. It encodes CASSSGLSSYEQYV.

This clonotype was picked up many times. This rearrangement joins TRBV19 to TRBJ2-5; TRBD2 matches 11 bases. CDR3 length: 17 residues. Germline V gives CDR1 LNHDA, CDR2 SQIVND (reference sequence). Unmatched junction bases numbered 13, after V lost 5 bases and J lost 5 bases. CDR3: CASSDLGLADGGETQYF. For the CDR3, the DNA is TGTGCCAGTAGTGACTTGGGACTAGCGGACGGGGGTGAGACCCAGTACTTC. The complete variable domain, with remaining parts taken from reference TRBV19 and TRBJ2-5, reads DGGITQSPKYLFRKEGQNVTLSCEQNLNHDAMYWYRQDPGQGLRLIYYSQIVNDFQKGDIAEGYSVSREKKESFPLTVTSAQKNPTAFYLCASSDLGLADGGETQYFGPGTRLLVL.

The chain links TRBV24-1 to TRBJ2-7; D gene unclear. V lost 4 bases to trimming and J lost 2 bases, with 11 bases between them. The germline V gene encodes CDR1 KGHDR and CDR2 SFDVKD. This CDR3 is built from 14 residues. The CDR3 sequence: CATSDPGSPYEQYF. The CDR3 DNA sequence: TGTGCCACCAGTGACCCTGGGTCTCCCTACGAGCAGTACTTC.

The V call is TRBV6-1, the J call TRBJ2-7, with 7 bases matching TRBD2. The CDR3 loop spans 13 amino acids. V lost 8 bases to trimming and J lost 1 base; unmatched junction nucleotides: 5. Germline CDR1 MNHNS, CDR2 SASEGT. The DNA of the CDR3 is TGTGCCAGCTGGCGGGGGAAATCCTACGAGCAGTACTTC. Protein product: CASWRGKSYEQYF.

This clonotype came up many times. The V and J genes are TRBV14 and TRBJ2-7; no clear D. The V and J ends lost 3 bases and 4 bases respectively, with 7 bases between them. CDR1 is SGHDN and CDR2 is FVKESK in the germline V gene. The CDR3 contains 12 residues. In nucleotides, the CDR3 is TGTGCCAGCAGCCAGGGCACATACGAGCAGTACTTC. Amino acid sequence: CASSQGTYEQYF.

At least ten counts were recorded for this clonotype. The CDR3 coding sequence is TGTGCCAGTAGCCCCCGCGGGACTAGCGGGGGTAGCACCGGGGAGCTGTTTTTT. Its translation is CASSPRGTSGGSTGELFF. The chain has TRBV19 and TRBJ2-2, with 14 bases aligning to TRBD2. The V gene's germline CDR1 is LNHDA and CDR2 SQIVND (reference sequence). The CDR3 totals 18 residues. V was pared by 6 bases and J by 4 bases, with 10 bases of the junction left unmatched.

This clonotype was seen ten or more times. The chain carries TRBV2 and TRBJ1-5, with D uncertain. The CDR3 sequence is 14 residues long. With 3 bases removed from V and 5 bases from J, the gap between germline ends came to 11 bases. The V gene's germline CDR1 is SNHLY and CDR2 FYNNEI. The CDR3, as DNA: TGTGCCAGCAGTGAGTTGACTGGCGATCAGCCCCAGCATTTT. It specifies CASSELTGDQPQHF.

The chain joins TRBV5-1 to TRBJ2-1, with 8 bases aligning to TRBD2. The CDR3 is 18 residues long. With V trimmed by 0 bases and J by 2 bases, 10 bases remained unmatched. Germline loops: CDR1 SGHRS, CDR2 YFSETQ. The CDR3 DNA follows: TGCGCCAGCAGCTTGGAGTCCCGGGGACTAGTAACCTACAATGAGCAGTTCTTC. Protein: CASSLESRGLVTYNEQFF.

The rearrangement uses TRBV20-1 and TRBJ2-5, with TRBD1 as a possible D gene (6 bases). Germline lookup yields CDR1 DFQATT and CDR2 SNEGSKA (reference sequence). This CDR3 has 15 residues. V lost 5 bases, J lost 5 bases, and 21 bases lay in between. CDR3 protein: CSAHRTAVQSETQYF. The CDR3 nucleotides are TGCAGTGCTCACCGGACAGCCGTCCAGTCCGAGACCCAGTACTTC.

The rearrangement joins TRBV9 to TRBJ2-5; 13 bases align to TRBD2. Germline V gives CDR1 SGDLS, CDR2 YYNGEE. V shed 3 bases, J shed 5 bases, and the junction held 7 bases outside the gene matches. This CDR3 contains 16 residues. Here the CDR3 DNA reads TGTGCCAGCAGCGACCGGACTAGCGGGGGCGGTGAGACCCAGTACTTC. Translation gives CASSDRTSGGGETQYF.

The V and J genes are TRBV25-1 and TRBJ2-7; 12 bases map to TRBD2. The germline V gene has CDR1 MGHDK and CDR2 SYGVNS. The junction had 7 bases not matched to a gene; V was cut back by 1 base and J by 6 bases. This CDR3 region has 16 residues. The CDR3 bases are TGTGCCAGCAGTGAATTCCTAGCGGGGGGGCCGGGCGAGCAGTACTTC. Its translation: CASSEFLAGGPGEQYF.

This clonotype was counted ten times or more. The CDR3 DNA reads TGTGCCAGCAGCCAAGGAATCTATGGCTACACCTTC. Translation gives CASSQGIYGYTF. The chain carries TRBV3-1 and TRBJ1-2; D uncertain. Germline lookup yields CDR1 LGHDT and CDR2 YNNKEL (reference sequence). The CDR3 sequence is 12 residues long. V was shortened by 1 base and J by 4 bases, with 4 bases between the two germline ends.